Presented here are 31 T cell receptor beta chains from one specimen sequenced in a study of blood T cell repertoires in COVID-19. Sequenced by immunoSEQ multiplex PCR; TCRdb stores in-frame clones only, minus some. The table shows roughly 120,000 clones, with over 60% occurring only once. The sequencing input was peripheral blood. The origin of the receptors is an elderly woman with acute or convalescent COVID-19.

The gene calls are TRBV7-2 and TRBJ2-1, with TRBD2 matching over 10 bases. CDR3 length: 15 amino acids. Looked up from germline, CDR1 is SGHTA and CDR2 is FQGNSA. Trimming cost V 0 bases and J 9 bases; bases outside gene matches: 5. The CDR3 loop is CASSLASGRHGEQFF. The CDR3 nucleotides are TGTGCCAGCAGCTTAGCTAGCGGGAGGCACGGTGAGCAGTTCTTC.

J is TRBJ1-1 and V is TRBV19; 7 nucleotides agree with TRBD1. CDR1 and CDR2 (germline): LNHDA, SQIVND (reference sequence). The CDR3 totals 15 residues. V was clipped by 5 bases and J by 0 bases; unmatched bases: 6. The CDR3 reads CASSPSTGLNTEAFF. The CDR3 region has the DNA TGTGCCAGTAGTCCTTCGACAGGGCTGAACACTGAAGCTTTCTTT.

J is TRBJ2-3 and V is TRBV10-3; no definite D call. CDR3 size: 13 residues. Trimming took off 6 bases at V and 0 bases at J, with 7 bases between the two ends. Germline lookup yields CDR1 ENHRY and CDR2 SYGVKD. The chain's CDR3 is CAISFPSTDTQYF. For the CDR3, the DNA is TGTGCCATCAGCTTCCCGAGCACAGATACGCAGTATTTT.

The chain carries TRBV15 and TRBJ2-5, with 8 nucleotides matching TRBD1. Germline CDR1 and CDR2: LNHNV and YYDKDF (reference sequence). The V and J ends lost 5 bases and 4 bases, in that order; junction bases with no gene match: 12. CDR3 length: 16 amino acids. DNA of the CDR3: TGTGCCACCAGCGGAGGATCGGGGACAGGACGAGAGACCCAGTACTTC. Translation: CATSGGSGTGRETQYF. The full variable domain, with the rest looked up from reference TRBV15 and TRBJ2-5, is DAMVIQNPRYQVTQFGKPVTLSCSQTLNHNVMYWYQQKSSQAPKLLFHYYDKDFNNEADTPDNFQSRRPNTSFCFLDIRSPGLGDTAMYLCATSGGSGTGRETQYFGPGTRLLVL.

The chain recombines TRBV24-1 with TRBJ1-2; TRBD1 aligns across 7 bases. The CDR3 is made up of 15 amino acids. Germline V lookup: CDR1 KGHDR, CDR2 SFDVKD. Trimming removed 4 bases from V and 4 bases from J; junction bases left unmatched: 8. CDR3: CATSEKRQGVYGYTF. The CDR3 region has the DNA TGTGCCACCAGTGAAAAAAGACAGGGCGTCTATGGCTACACCTTC.

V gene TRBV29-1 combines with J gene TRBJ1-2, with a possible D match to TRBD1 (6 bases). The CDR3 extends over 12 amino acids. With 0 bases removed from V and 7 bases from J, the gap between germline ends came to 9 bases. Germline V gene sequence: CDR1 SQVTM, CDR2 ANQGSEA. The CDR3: CSVEEGARGYTF. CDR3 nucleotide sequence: TGCAGCGTTGAAGAGGGGGCGCGTGGCTACACCTTC.

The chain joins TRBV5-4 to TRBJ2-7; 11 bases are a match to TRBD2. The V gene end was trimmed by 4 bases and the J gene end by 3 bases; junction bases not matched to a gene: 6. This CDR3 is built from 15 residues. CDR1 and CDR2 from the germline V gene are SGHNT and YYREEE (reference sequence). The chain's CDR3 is CASSKPGLAVYEQYF. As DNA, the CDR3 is TGTGCCAGCAGCAAACCGGGACTAGCGGTCTACGAGCAGTACTTC.

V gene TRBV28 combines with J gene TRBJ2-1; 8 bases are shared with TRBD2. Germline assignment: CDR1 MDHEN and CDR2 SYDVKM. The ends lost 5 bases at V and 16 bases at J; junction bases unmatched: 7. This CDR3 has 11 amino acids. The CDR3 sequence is CASSRTSCEFF. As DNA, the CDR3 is TGTGCCAGCAGTCGGACTAGCTGCGAATTCTTC.

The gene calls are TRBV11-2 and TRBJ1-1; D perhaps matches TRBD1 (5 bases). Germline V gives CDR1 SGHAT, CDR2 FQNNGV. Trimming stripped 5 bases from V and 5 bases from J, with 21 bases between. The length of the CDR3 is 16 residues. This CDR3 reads CASSHIARGMWTEAFF. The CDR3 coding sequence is TGTGCCAGCAGCCATATAGCTCGGGGGATGTGGACTGAAGCTTTCTTT.

The CDR3 DNA follows: TGTGCCAGCAGCTTCCCCGGCGGGCGCTCCGAGCAGTACTTC. Its translation is CASSFPGGRSEQYF. The chain uses TRBV7-8 and TRBJ2-7, with D tentatively TRBD2 (5 bases). Germline values: CDR1 SGHVS, CDR2 FQNEAQ. CDR3 length: 14 amino acids. V shed 3 bases and J shed 6 bases, with 15 bases lying between them.

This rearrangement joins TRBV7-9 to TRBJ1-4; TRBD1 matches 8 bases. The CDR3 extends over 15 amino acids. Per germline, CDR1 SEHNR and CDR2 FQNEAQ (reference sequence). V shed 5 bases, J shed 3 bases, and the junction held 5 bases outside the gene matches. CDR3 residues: CASSPDRGPNEKLFF. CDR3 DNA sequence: TGTGCCAGCAGCCCCGACAGGGGCCCTAATGAAAAACTGTTTTTT.

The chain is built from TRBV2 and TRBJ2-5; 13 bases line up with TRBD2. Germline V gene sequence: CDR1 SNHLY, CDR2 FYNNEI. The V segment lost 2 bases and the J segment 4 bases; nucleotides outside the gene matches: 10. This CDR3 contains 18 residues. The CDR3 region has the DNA TGTGCCAGCAGTGAAATTCCACTAGCGGGGGGGCCGCGAGAGACCCAGTACTTC. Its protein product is CASSEIPLAGGPRETQYF.

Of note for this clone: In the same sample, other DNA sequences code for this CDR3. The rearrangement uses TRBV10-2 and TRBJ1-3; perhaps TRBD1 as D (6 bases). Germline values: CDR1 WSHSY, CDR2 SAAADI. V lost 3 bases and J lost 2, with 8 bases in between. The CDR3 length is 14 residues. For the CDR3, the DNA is TGCGCCAGCAGTGAACAGGGCCCTGGAAACACCATATATTTT. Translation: CASSEQGPGNTIYF.

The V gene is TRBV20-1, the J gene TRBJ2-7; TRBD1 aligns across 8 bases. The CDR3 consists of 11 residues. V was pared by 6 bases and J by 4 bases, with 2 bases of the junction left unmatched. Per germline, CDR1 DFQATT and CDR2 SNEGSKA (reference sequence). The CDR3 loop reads CSADRAYEQYF. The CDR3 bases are TGCAGTGCGGACAGGGCTTACGAGCAGTACTTC.

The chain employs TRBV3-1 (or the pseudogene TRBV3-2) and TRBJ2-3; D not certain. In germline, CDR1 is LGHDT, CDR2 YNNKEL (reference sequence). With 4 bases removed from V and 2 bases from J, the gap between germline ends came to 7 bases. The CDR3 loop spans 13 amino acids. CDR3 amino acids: CASSRQDTDTQYF. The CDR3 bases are TGTGCCAGCAGCCGACAAGACACAGATACGCAGTATTTT.

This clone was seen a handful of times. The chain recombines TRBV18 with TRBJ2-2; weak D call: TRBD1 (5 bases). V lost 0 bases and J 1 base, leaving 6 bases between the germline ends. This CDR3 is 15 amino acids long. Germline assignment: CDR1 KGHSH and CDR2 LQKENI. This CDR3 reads CASSPPRVNTGELFF. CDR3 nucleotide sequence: TGTGCCAGCTCACCACCCAGGGTGAACACCGGGGAGCTGTTTTTT. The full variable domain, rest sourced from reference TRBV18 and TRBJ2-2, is NAGVMQNPRHLVRRRGQEARLRCSPMKGHSHVYWYRQLPEEGLKFMVYLQKENIIDESGMPKERFSAEFPKEGPSILRIQQVVRGDSAAYFCASSPPRVNTGELFFGEGSRLTVL.

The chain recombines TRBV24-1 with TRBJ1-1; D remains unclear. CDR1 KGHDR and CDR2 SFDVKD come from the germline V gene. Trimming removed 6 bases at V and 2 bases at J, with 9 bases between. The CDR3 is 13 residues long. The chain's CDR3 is CATSYEGNTEAFF. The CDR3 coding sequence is TGTGCCACCAGTTACGAGGGAAACACTGAAGCTTTCTTT.

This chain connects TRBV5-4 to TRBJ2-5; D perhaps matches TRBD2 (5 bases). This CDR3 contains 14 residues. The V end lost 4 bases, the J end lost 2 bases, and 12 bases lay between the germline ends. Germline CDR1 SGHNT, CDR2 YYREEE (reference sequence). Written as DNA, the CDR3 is TGTGCCAGCAGCGGTACCGGGGTACAAGAGACCCAGTACTTC. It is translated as CASSGTGVQETQYF.

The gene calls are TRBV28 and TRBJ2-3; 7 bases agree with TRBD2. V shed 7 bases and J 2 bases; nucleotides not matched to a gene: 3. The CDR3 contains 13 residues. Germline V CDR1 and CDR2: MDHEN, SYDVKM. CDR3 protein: CASTGGATDTQYF. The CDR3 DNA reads TGTGCCAGCACGGGGGGAGCCACAGATACGCAGTATTTT.

CDR3: CASSLGTGSSGNTIYF. The CDR3 nucleotides are TGTGCCAGCAGCCTCGGGACCGGGAGCTCTGGAAACACCATATATTTT. The V call is TRBV3-1 (or the pseudogene TRBV3-2), the J call TRBJ1-3; maybe TRBD1 (5 bases). V lost 4 bases to trimming and J lost 0 bases, with 13 bases between them. CDR3 length: 16 amino acids. Germline lookup yields CDR1 LGHDT and CDR2 YNNKEL (reference sequence).

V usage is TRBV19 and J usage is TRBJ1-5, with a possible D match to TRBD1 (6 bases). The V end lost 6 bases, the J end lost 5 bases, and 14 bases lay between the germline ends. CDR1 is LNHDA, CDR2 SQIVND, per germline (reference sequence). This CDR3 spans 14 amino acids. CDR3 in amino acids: CASRPRGADQPQHF. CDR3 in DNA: TGTGCCAGTAGGCCCCGGGGGGCTGATCAGCCCCAGCATTTT.

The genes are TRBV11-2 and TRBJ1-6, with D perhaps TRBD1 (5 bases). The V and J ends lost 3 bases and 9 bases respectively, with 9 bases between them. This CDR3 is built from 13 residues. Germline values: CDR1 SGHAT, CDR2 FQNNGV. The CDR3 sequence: CASSLGRASPLHF. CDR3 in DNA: TGTGCCAGCAGCTTGGGCAGGGCTTCACCCCTCCACTTT.

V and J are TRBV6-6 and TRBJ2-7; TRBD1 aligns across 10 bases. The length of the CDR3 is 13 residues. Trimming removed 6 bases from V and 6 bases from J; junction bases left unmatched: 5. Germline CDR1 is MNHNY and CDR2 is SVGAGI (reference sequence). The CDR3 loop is CASSRQGAGEQYF. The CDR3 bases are TGTGCCAGCAGCCGACAGGGGGCGGGCGAGCAGTACTTC.

The CDR3 spells CASSLSGGFGQPQHF. The CDR3 nucleotides are TGTGCCAGCAGTTTATCGGGAGGATTCGGGCAGCCCCAGCATTTT. This rearrangement joins TRBV27 to TRBJ1-5, with no clear D. CDR1 and CDR2 (germline): MNHEY, SMNVEV (reference sequence). The CDR3 sequence is 15 residues long. V was trimmed by 0 bases and J by 7 bases, leaving 13 bases between them.

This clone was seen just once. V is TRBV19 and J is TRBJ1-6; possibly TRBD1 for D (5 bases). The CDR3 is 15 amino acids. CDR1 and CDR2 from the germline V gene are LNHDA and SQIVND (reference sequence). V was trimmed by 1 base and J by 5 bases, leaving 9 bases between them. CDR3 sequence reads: CASSIGQGNNSPLHF. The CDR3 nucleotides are TGTGCCAGTAGTATAGGGCAGGGAAATAATTCACCCCTCCACTTT.

The CDR3 bases are TGTGCCACCGCCGTGGGAGGGAGTTACTATGGCTACACCTTC. It encodes CATAVGGSYYGYTF. This rearrangement joins TRBV28 to TRBJ1-2; D gene unclear. This CDR3 has 14 residues. The V gene lost 10 bases and the J gene lost 3 bases, with 18 bases spanning the gap. CDR1 MDHEN and CDR2 SYDVKM come from the germline V gene.

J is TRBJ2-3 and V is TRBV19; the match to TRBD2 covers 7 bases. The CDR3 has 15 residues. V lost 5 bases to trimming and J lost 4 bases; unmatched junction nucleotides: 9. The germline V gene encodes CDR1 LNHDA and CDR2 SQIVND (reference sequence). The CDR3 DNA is TGTGCCAGTAGTGGGGCGGGAGTAAGGGCAGATACGCAGTATTTT. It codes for CASSGAGVRADTQYF.

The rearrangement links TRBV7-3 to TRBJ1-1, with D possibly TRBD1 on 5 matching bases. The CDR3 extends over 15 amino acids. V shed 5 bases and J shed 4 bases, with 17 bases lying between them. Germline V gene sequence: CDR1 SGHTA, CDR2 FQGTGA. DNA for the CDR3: TGTGCCAGCAGCCTTACGGCAGGGAAAGGCACTGAAGCTTTCTTT. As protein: CASSLTAGKGTEAFF. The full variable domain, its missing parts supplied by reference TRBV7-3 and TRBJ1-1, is GAGVSQTPSNKVTEKGKYVELRCDPISGHTALYWYRQSLGQGPEFLIYFQGTGAADDSGLPNDRFFAVRPEGSVSTLKIQRTERGDSAVYLCASSLTAGKGTEAFFGQGTRLTVV.

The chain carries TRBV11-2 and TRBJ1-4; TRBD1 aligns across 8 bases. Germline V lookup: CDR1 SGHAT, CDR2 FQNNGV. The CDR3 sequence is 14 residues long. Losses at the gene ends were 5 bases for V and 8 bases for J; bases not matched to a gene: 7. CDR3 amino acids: CASSKTGVWEKLFF. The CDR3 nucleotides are TGTGCCAGCAGCAAGACAGGGGTATGGGAAAAACTGTTTTTT.

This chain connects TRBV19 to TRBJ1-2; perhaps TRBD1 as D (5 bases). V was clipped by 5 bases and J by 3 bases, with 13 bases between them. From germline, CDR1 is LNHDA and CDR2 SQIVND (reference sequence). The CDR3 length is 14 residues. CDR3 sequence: CASSEARGDYGYTF. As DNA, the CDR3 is TGTGCCAGTAGTGAGGCCCGGGGGGACTATGGCTACACCTTC.

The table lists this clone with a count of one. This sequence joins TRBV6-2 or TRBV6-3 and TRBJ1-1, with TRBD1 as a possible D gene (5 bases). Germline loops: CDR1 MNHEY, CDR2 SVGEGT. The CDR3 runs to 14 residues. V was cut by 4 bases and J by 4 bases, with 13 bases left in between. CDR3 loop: CASSSLGGSTEAFF. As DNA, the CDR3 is TGTGCCAGCAGTTCGCTCGGGGGGAGCACTGAAGCTTTCTTT.